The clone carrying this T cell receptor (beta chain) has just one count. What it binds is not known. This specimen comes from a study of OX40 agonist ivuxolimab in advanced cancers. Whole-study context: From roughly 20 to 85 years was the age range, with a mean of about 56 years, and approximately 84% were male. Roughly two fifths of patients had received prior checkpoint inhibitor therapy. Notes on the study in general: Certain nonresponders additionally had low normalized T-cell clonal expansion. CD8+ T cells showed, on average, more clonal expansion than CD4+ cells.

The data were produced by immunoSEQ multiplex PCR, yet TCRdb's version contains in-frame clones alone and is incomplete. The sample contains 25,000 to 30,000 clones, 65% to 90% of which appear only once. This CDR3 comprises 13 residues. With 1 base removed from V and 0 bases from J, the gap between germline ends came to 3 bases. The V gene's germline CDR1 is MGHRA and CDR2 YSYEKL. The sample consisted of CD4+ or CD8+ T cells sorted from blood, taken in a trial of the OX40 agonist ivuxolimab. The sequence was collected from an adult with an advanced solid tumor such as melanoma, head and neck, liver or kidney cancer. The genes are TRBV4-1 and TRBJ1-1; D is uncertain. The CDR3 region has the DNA TGCGCCAGCAGCCAAGGGATGAACACTGAAGCTTTCTTT. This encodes CASSQGMNTEAFF.